This passage covers 32 T cell receptor beta chains from one sample sequenced in a study of cytomegalovirus exposure and HLA in healthy donors (dated by TCRdb to between 2016 and 2019). Libraries were made using the immunoSEQ multiplex PCR assay. For the multiplex PCR, a mixture combining 60 forward primers for TCR Vbeta segments and 13 reverse primers for TCR Jbeta segments was used. The source is immuneACCESS, and TCRdb retained only in-frame sequences with V and J called. Part of the clones is not carried over; for the studies checked, unresolved V genes explain less than half of this, and the remainder is unexplained. Across this sample there are 60,000 to 90,000 clones, with roughly two thirds seen only once. Less than 9% of the sample belongs to the ten largest clones. The sample taken for sequencing was PBMCs. These TCRs come from a man aged 35-49 years in good health and CMV-seropositive.

This chain links TRBV19 with TRBJ1-5, with 11 nucleotides matching TRBD1. Trimming removed 0 bases from V and 9 bases from J; junction bases left unmatched: 10. CDR3 length equals 17 residues. Germline lookup yields CDR1 LNHDA and CDR2 SQIVND (reference sequence). The CDR3 loop reads CASSIDQPGTGGAPQHF. Written as DNA, the CDR3 is TGTGCCAGTAGTATAGACCAGCCCGGGACAGGGGGTGCGCCCCAGCATTTT.

This clone appeared a single time. DNA of the CDR3: TGCGCCAGCAGCATGAGGGTGGGGTACAATGAGCAGTTCTTC. This sequence encodes CASSMRVGYNEQFF. The chain links TRBV5-1 to TRBJ2-1, with D maybe TRBD2 (5 bases). The CDR3 runs 14 residues. V dropped 4 bases and J dropped 4 bases, with 12 bases sitting between them. Germline CDR1 and CDR2: SGHRS and YFSETQ.

This clone was seen a few times. The rearrangement joins TRBV6-1 to TRBJ1-5; the D gene is possibly TRBD1 (5 bases). The length of the CDR3 is 12 residues. Germline V gives CDR1 MNHNS, CDR2 SASEGT. V lost 7 bases and J lost 6, with 10 bases in between. The CDR3 spells CASTDIGQPQHF. Here the CDR3 DNA reads TGTGCCAGCACGGACATCGGTCAGCCCCAGCATTTT.

The chain carries TRBV15 and TRBJ1-5; a possible D gene is TRBD1 (5 bases). V dropped 0 bases and J dropped 9 bases, with 12 bases sitting between them. The CDR3 runs to 14 residues. Germline lookup yields CDR1 LNHNV and CDR2 YYDKDF (reference sequence). The CDR3 DNA reads TGTGCCACCAGCAGAGACACCGCTCAGGGGCCCCAGCATTTT. This codes for CATSRDTAQGPQHF. Full variable domain (outside the CDR3, taken from reference TRBV15 and TRBJ1-5): DAMVIQNPRYQVTQFGKPVTLSCSQTLNHNVMYWYQQKSSQAPKLLFHYYDKDFNNEADTPDNFQSRRPNTSFCFLDIRSPGLGDTAMYLCATSRDTAQGPQHFGDGTRLSIL.

The rearrangement joins TRBV29-1 to TRBJ2-5; D is perhaps TRBD2 (6 bases). Deletions cut 7 bases from V and 1 base from J, with 13 bases between. This CDR3 is built from 13 residues. Germline V gives CDR1 SQVTM, CDR2 ANQGSEA. CDR3 DNA: TGCAGCGCCGAGGGCGGGGCCCAAGAGACCCAGTACTTC. Its protein is CSAEGGAQETQYF.

The chain carries TRBV5-6 and TRBJ1-1, with 7 bases fitting TRBD1. The length of the CDR3 is 14 residues. Trimming removed 4 bases from V and 3 bases from J; junction bases left unmatched: 6. In germline, CDR1 is SGHDT, CDR2 YYEEEE. The CDR3 DNA sequence: TGTGCCAGCAGCAGACAGACAGGGTACACTGAAGCTTTCTTT. This gives the protein CASSRQTGYTEAFF.

The chain recombines TRBV30 with TRBJ2-2, with 7 bases that match TRBD1. Germline V gene lookup returns CDR1 GTSNPN and CDR2 SVGIG (reference sequence). The CDR3 length is 13 residues. V trimming: 4 bases; J trimming: 9 bases; junction bases outside the gene matches: 8. The CDR3 loop reads CAWMTGRTWELFF. For the CDR3, the DNA is TGTGCCTGGATGACAGGGCGGACTTGGGAGCTGTTTTTT.

The J gene is TRBJ2-7, the V gene TRBV7-2, with TRBD2 matching over 12 bases. CDR3 length: 16 residues. The J segment lost 5 bases and the V segment lost 5 bases, leaving 10 bases of the junction unmatched. In germline, CDR1 is SGHTA, CDR2 FQGNSA. The CDR3 spells CASSDQTSGSLDEQYF. CDR3 in DNA: TGTGCCAGCAGCGACCAGACTAGCGGGAGTCTCGACGAGCAGTACTTC.

This chain connects TRBV4-3 to TRBJ2-2; 7 positions agree with TRBD1. CDR3 length equals 17 residues. The germline CDR1 and CDR2 sequences are LGHNA and YSLEER. V lost 2 bases and J lost 2; bases outside the gene matches: 8. The DNA of the CDR3 is TGCGCCAGCAGCCAAACCGGACAGGCGCCTAACACCGGGGAGCTGTTTTTT. The encoded protein is CASSQTGQAPNTGELFF.

V gene TRBV5-1 combines with J gene TRBJ1-4, with 9 bases that match TRBD1. Per the germline V gene, CDR1 is SGHRS and CDR2 is YFSETQ. With 1 base clipped from V and 7 bases from J, the junction kept 2 bases outside the gene matches. The CDR3 spans 14 residues. As DNA, the CDR3 is TGCGCCAGCAGCTTGCTGGACAGGGGTGAAAAACTGTTTTTT. This sequence encodes CASSLLDRGEKLFF.

The rearrangement joins TRBV4-1 to TRBJ1-5, with unresolved D. CDR3 length: 15 amino acids. The germline CDR1 and CDR2 sequences are MGHRA and YSYEKL. Trimming left V 4 bases short and J 0 bases short, with 10 bases between. CDR3 region: CASSPQEYSNQPQHF. The CDR3 region has the DNA TGCGCCAGCAGCCCTCAGGAATATAGCAATCAGCCCCAGCATTTT.

The V call is TRBV30, the J call TRBJ1-1; the D gene is possibly TRBD1 (6 bases). Trimming shortened V by 3 bases and J by 1 base, and 15 bases separated the two germline ends. The CDR3 is 15 amino acids. CDR1 and CDR2 (germline): GTSNPN, SVGIG (reference sequence). The CDR3: CAWSLKQGENTEAFF. CDR3 DNA sequence: TGTGCCTGGAGCCTAAAACAGGGAGAGAACACTGAAGCTTTCTTT.

The rearrangement uses TRBV6-5 and TRBJ2-1, with 7 bases matching TRBD1. This CDR3 spans 15 amino acids. The V gene's germline CDR1 is MNHEY and CDR2 SVGAGI. V trimming: 6 bases; J trimming: 4 bases; junction bases outside the gene matches: 9. In nucleotides, the CDR3 is TGTGCCAGCAGCCTCGGACAGGAGCCTTACAATGAGCAGTTCTTC. It codes for CASSLGQEPYNEQFF.

The chain recombines TRBV13 with TRBJ2-1; TRBD2 matches 8 bases. There are 16 residues in the CDR3. Germline lookup yields CDR1 PRHDT and CDR2 FYEKMQ (reference sequence). J gave up 1 base and V 1 base, and 3 bases lay outside the gene matches. The chain's CDR3 is CASSLAGGESYNEQFF. CDR3 coding DNA: TGTGCCAGCAGCTTAGCCGGGGGGGAATCCTACAATGAGCAGTTCTTC.

V gene TRBV25-1 combines with J gene TRBJ2-3, with TRBD1 matching 8 bases. J was trimmed by 4 bases and V by 9 bases; bases with no gene match: 6. The CDR3 extends over 13 amino acids. Germline V gives CDR1 MGHDK, CDR2 SYGVNS. The CDR3 reads CASQGARADTQYF. As DNA, the CDR3 is TGTGCCAGTCAGGGGGCGAGAGCAGATACGCAGTATTTT. Looking up the rest from reference TRBV25-1 and TRBJ2-3 gives the full variable domain: EADIYQTPRYLVIGTGKKITLECSQTMGHDKMYWYQQDPGMELHLIHYSYGVNSTEKGDLSSESTVSRIRTEHFPLTLESARPSHTSQYLCASQGARADTQYFGPGTRLTVL.

The chain has TRBV30 and TRBJ2-2; D remains ambiguous. From germline, CDR1 is GTSNPN and CDR2 SVGIG (reference sequence). CDR3 length: 13 residues. V was cut by 0 bases and J by 5 bases, with 7 bases left in between. The CDR3 DNA reads as TGTGCCTGGAGTGTAATTCAGACCGGGGAGCTGTTTTTT. Translation: CAWSVIQTGELFF.

V and J are TRBV5-1 and TRBJ1-1, with unresolved D. CDR1 SGHRS and CDR2 YFSETQ come from the germline V gene. The V end was cut by 0 bases, the J end by 3 bases, with 9 bases between. This CDR3 comprises 14 residues. The chain's CDR3 is CASSLAGGDTEAFF. DNA for the CDR3: TGCGCCAGCAGCTTGGCGGGCGGGGACACTGAAGCTTTCTTT.

The chain recombines TRBV14 with TRBJ1-2, with D tentatively TRBD1 (5 bases). CDR3 length: 17 residues. V gave up 3 bases and J gave up 4 bases, with 21 bases separating them. The germline gives CDR1 SGHDN, CDR2 FVKESK. The CDR3 DNA is TGTGCCAGCAGCCAGGTCCAGCCTTCCATAAGGGGCTATGGCTACACCTTC. Translated: CASSQVQPSIRGYGYTF. The full variable domain, its missing parts supplied by reference TRBV14 and TRBJ1-2, is EAGVTQFPSHSVIEKGQTVTLRCDPISGHDNLYWYRRVMGKEIKFLLHFVKESKQDESGMPNNRFLAERTGGTYSTLKVQPAELEDSGVYFCASSQVQPSIRGYGYTFGSGTRLTVV.

The count of this clone is one. The V gene is TRBV7-9, the J gene TRBJ1-4; D uncertain. CDR3 length: 12 amino acids. The V gene's germline CDR1 is SEHNR and CDR2 FQNEAQ (reference sequence). The V and J ends lost 3 bases and 7 bases respectively, with 6 bases between them. The CDR3 DNA reads as TGTGCCAGCAGCTTTCGCGGTGAAAAACTGTTTTTT. As protein: CASSFRGEKLFF.

The V and J genes are TRBV6-6 and TRBJ2-3; 7 nucleotides align to TRBD1. This CDR3 is built from 16 residues. Germline loops: CDR1 MNHNY, CDR2 SVGAGI (reference sequence). The V segment lost 7 bases and the J segment 3 bases; nucleotides outside the gene matches: 13. The CDR3 nucleotides read TGTGCCAGCAACGACCGCCAAGGGGGCCTTACAGATACGCAGTATTTT. Translated, it gives CASNDRQGGLTDTQYF.

This clone was seen only a few times. This chain joins TRBV5-1 and TRBJ2-7, with D possibly being TRBD2 (6 bases). Germline V gene data show CDR1 as SGHRS and CDR2 as YFSETQ. Trimming took off 4 bases at V and 5 bases at J, with 10 bases between the two ends. CDR3 length: 12 residues. CDR3 region: CASSPGSHEQYF. CDR3 in DNA: TGCGCCAGCAGCCCCGGGAGCCACGAGCAGTACTTC.

The rearrangement links TRBV6-5 to TRBJ1-1; D is perhaps TRBD1 (6 bases). V lost 6 bases and J lost 8, with 13 bases in between. The CDR3 contains 12 residues. Germline CDR1 is MNHEY and CDR2 is SVGAGI. The CDR3 loop is CASSPDSGEAFF. In DNA form, the CDR3 reads TGTGCCAGCAGCCCGGACAGTGGGGAAGCTTTCTTT.

The chain recombines TRBV19 with TRBJ2-6; tentatively, D is TRBD2 (6 bases). The germline V and J ends were trimmed by 0 bases and 0 bases, with 12 bases remaining between them. There are 18 residues in the CDR3. CDR1 and CDR2 (germline): LNHDA, SQIVND (reference sequence). CDR3 DNA sequence: TGTGCCAGTAGTATAGAGCGGGGATCCGGCTCTGGGGCCAACGTCCTGACTTTC. The encoded protein is CASSIERGSGSGANVLTF.

V gene TRBV27 combines with J gene TRBJ2-5, with D uncertain. The CDR3 is 16 residues long. Germline CDR1 and CDR2: MNHEY and SMNVEV (reference sequence). Trimming took off 5 bases at V and 2 bases at J, with 18 bases between the two ends. The CDR3 sequence: CASSPTSPGMQETQYF. CDR3 sequence (DNA): TGTGCCAGCAGTCCCACCTCGCCAGGAATGCAAGAGACCCAGTACTTC.

J is TRBJ1-6 and V is TRBV5-1, with a possible D match to TRBD1 (6 bases). Deletions cut 1 base from V and 7 bases from J, with 9 bases between. Germline CDR1 reads SGHRS; CDR2 reads YFSETQ. The CDR3 spans 14 residues. In DNA, the CDR3 is TGCGCCAGCAGCTTGCAGGGGTTCAATTCACCCCTCCACTTT. Amino acids: CASSLQGFNSPLHF. The entire variable domain, with the rest obtained from reference TRBV5-1 and TRBJ1-6, is as follows: KAGVTQTPRYLIKTRGQQVTLSCSPISGHRSVSWYQQTPGQGLQFLFEYFSETQRNKGNFPGRFSGRQFSNSRSEMNVSTLELGDSALYLCASSLQGFNSPLHFGNGTRLTVT.

The chain joins TRBV5-1 to TRBJ1-5; D possibly corresponds to TRBD1 (5 bases). Trimming pared 1 base from V and 2 bases from J, leaving 10 bases between. Germline-derived CDR1 and CDR2 are SGHRS and YFSETQ. The CDR3 has 15 residues. Here the CDR3 reads CASSLQGVGNQPQHF. The CDR3 DNA reads TGCGCCAGCAGCTTGCAGGGCGTTGGCAATCAGCCCCAGCATTTT.

Notes on this clone: Other DNA sequences in the sample encode the same CDR3. In nucleotides, the CDR3 is TGTGCCAGCAGCTTAGGACCGGGACAGAACACTGAAGCTTTCTTT. Its translation: CASSLGPGQNTEAFF. The gene calls are TRBV5-4 and TRBJ1-1, with D perhaps matching TRBD1 (6 bases). Trimming cost V 2 bases and J 1 base, with 12 bases left between them. This CDR3 has 15 residues. The germline V gene encodes CDR1 SGHNT and CDR2 YYREEE (reference sequence).

The chain employs TRBV14 and TRBJ2-1, with 13 bases lining up with TRBD2. The CDR3 spans 15 residues. The V segment lost 3 bases and the J segment 10 bases; nucleotides outside the gene matches: 6. Germline values: CDR1 SGHDN, CDR2 FVKESK. The CDR3 region is CASSHTSGGAGEQFF. In nucleotides, the CDR3 is TGTGCCAGCAGCCACACTAGCGGGGGGGCCGGAGAGCAGTTCTTC.

The rearrangement links TRBV5-1 to TRBJ1-1; no clear D. The V end lost 3 bases, the J end lost 0 bases, and 9 bases lay between the germline ends. CDR1 and CDR2 (germline): SGHRS, YFSETQ. The CDR3 consists of 14 residues. The CDR3 DNA is TGCGCCAGCAGCTCCCTAACAGTGAACACTGAAGCTTTCTTT. It is translated as CASSSLTVNTEAFF.

The chain links TRBV6-5 to TRBJ1-6; D gene ambiguous. In germline, CDR1 is MNHEY, CDR2 SVGAGI. Trimming cost V 0 bases and J 7 bases, with 7 bases left between them. The CDR3 consists of 14 residues. The CDR3: CASSYSSNNSPLHF. CDR3 DNA sequence: TGTGCCAGCAGTTACTCCAGTAACAATTCACCCCTCCACTTT.

The chain carries TRBV5-4 and TRBJ2-5; the match to TRBD2 covers 14 bases. J gave up 3 bases and V 4 bases, and 2 bases lay outside the gene matches. The CDR3 loop spans 15 amino acids. CDR1 SGHNT and CDR2 YYREEE come from the germline V gene (reference sequence). The CDR3 region is CASSTGLAGEETQYF. The DNA for the CDR3 is TGTGCCAGCAGCACGGGACTAGCGGGAGAAGAGACCCAGTACTTC.

This sequence joins TRBV11-3 and TRBJ1-2; D is perhaps TRBD1 (5 bases). V was cut by 6 bases and J by 4 bases, with 21 bases left in between. Germline CDR1 and CDR2: SGHNT and YENEEA. The CDR3 is 16 residues long. CDR3 sequence (DNA): TGTGCCAGCAGTTCCCGACAGCGTGATACTTTCTATGGCTACACCTTC. This translates into CASSSRQRDTFYGYTF.